This TCR beta chain is from a study of blood T cell repertoires in COVID-19. This CDR3 is built from 18 residues. CDR1 is MNHEY and CDR2 is SVGEGT in the germline V gene. The V and J ends lost 5 bases and 0 bases, in that order; junction bases with no gene match: 9. The assay was immunoSEQ multiplex PCR, and TCRdb's table has in-frame clones only and misses some. The sample contains around 100,000 clones, about 92% of which appear only once. The sequenced material came from peripheral blood. The TCR sequence derives from a man aged 18 to 30 with COVID-19, enrolled during active disease. The rearrangement links TRBV6-2 or TRBV6-3 to TRBJ2-6; TRBD1 aligns across 8 bases. The CDR3 DNA reads as TGTGCCAGCAGTGCCCGGGACAGGATCCTCTCTGGGGCCAACGTCCTGACTTTC. The encoded protein is CASSARDRILSGANVLTF.